This TCR beta chain was sequenced for a study of cytomegalovirus exposure and HLA in healthy donors. Overall study findings and caveats: In a later analysis, compared with equally common non-associated chains, HLA-associated beta chains were more expanded. Association of a missense DCLRE1C variant with TCR beta V- and J-gene trimming was reported in a later analysis. Roughly even sequencing depth across donors was the assumption behind the presence/absence analyses.

Trimming shortened V by 7 bases and J by 2 bases, and 12 bases separated the two germline ends. The CDR3 is 13 residues long. Germline CDR1 reads SGDLS; CDR2 reads YYNGEE. The PCR ran on 60 Vbeta and 13 Jbeta primers. Generated by immunoSEQ multiplex PCR, the TCRdb table keeps only in-frame clones and is missing some. The sample has 100,000 to 150,000 clones; around 67% are singletons. This clone has only one observation. Its antigen is unknown. The V call is TRBV9, the J call TRBJ2-5; D might be TRBD1 (5 bases). This clonotype originated in a woman aged 40 to 50 in good health and CMV-seronegative. The sequencing sample was made of PBMCs. The CDR3 nucleotides are TGTGCCAGCGGGGCAGCACAACAAGAGACCCAGTACTTC. The encoded protein is CASGAAQQETQYF.